The 9 T cell receptor beta chains presented below share a single source sample, sequenced in a study of regulatory T cells in long-lasting Graves disease. Time point reported: newly diagnosed GD, antithyroid drugs for less than 3 months. RNA from PBMCs was the source of the TCR library. Arm-PCR of CDR3 regions and iRepertoire HTBI primers were used to build TCR beta libraries. MiXCR, run by TCRdb on the multiplex PCR reads, gives a single entry per CDR3 protein. The sample shows over 200,000 distinct CDR3 sequences, about 17% of them seen only once. This sample was also put to use in a study of T cells in Graves' hyperthyroidism and ophthalmopathy.

Sequences were derived from peripheral blood mononuclear cells (PBMCs), sampled at new diagnosis, from a patient treated with antithyroid drugs. The source is a woman in her thirties with Graves disease.

The gene calls are TRBV7-3 and TRBJ2-6; no reliable D call. V was clipped by 1 base and J by 0 bases, with 16 bases between them. The V gene's germline CDR1 is SGHTA and CDR2 FQGTGA. The CDR3 runs 19 residues. This chain's CDR3 is CASSLNGLTRFSGANVLTF. The CDR3 region has the DNA TGTGCCAGCAGCTTAAATGGTCTGACTCGCTTCTCTGGGGCCAACGTCCTGACTTTC.

This clonotype was counted many times. The V call is TRBV20-1, the J call TRBJ2-4, with D perhaps matching TRBD1 (5 bases). Trimming removed 4 bases from V and 6 bases from J, with 16 bases in between. CDR1 and CDR2 from the germline V gene are DFQATT and SNEGSKA (reference sequence). This CDR3 region has 14 residues. The CDR3 protein is CSATLTEGLNIQYF. CDR3 nucleotides: TGCAGTGCTACTCTGACAGAAGGGCTAAACATTCAGTACTTC.

As regards this clonotype: Being one base from a much bigger clone, this may be a read error. The chain links TRBV24-1 to TRBJ2-7; D perhaps matches TRBD1 (6 bases). The germline V gene encodes CDR1 KGHDR and CDR2 SFDVKD. V was shortened by 5 bases and J by 2 bases, with 9 bases between the two germline ends. The CDR3 totals 13 residues. CDR3 in DNA: TGTGCCACCAGTGGTTGGGGGCCCTACGAGCAGTACTTC. Its translation: CATSGWGPYEQYF.

This clonotype occurred a few times. The chain links TRBV19 to TRBJ2-7; D is possibly TRBD2 (6 bases). The V gene lost 7 bases and the J gene lost 1 base, with 14 bases spanning the gap. This CDR3 spans 14 amino acids. Germline V CDR1 and CDR2: LNHDA, SQIVND (reference sequence). The CDR3 reads CASTPAGSSYEQYF. For the CDR3, the DNA is TGTGCCAGTACGCCAGCGGGCAGTTCCTACGAGCAGTACTTC.

This clonotype was detected many times. The chain employs TRBV19 and TRBJ2-3; 7 nucleotides line up with TRBD2. The germline V gene has CDR1 LNHDA and CDR2 SQIVND (reference sequence). V trimming: 4 bases; J trimming: 3 bases; junction bases outside the gene matches: 7. The CDR3 sequence is 15 residues long. CDR3 amino acids: CASSTGLVRTDTQYF. The CDR3 DNA reads as TGTGCCAGTAGTACCGGACTAGTTAGGACAGATACGCAGTATTTT.

This clonotype was counted many times. V and J are TRBV7-8 and TRBJ2-1, with 7 bases fitting TRBD2. From germline, CDR1 is SGHVS and CDR2 FQNEAQ. This CDR3 comprises 16 residues. V shed 1 base, J shed 5 bases, and the junction held 8 bases outside the gene matches. CDR3 sequence (DNA): TGTGCCAGCAGCTTAGGAGATGGGCGGGGGAACAATGAGCAGTTCTTC. Translating gives CASSLGDGRGNNEQFF.

The table lists this clonotype with many counts. The chain is built from TRBV13 and TRBJ1-2, with TRBD1 identical over 10 bases. The V and J ends lost 5 bases and 4 bases, in that order; junction bases with no gene match: 7. The V gene's germline CDR1 is PRHDT and CDR2 FYEKMQ (reference sequence). This CDR3 spans 15 amino acids. This CDR3 reads CASSQDRDRGYGYTF. The CDR3 coding sequence is TGTGCCAGCAGCCAGGACCGGGACAGGGGCTATGGCTACACCTTC. Full variable domain (remainder filled in from reference TRBV13 and TRBJ1-2): AAGVIQSPRHLIKEKRETATLKCYPIPRHDTVYWYQQGPGQDPQFLISFYEKMQSDKGSIPDRFSAQQFSDYHSELNMSSLELGDSALYFCASSQDRDRGYGYTFGSGTRLTVV.

DNA for the CDR3: TGTGCCAGCTCACCATCCCAACCCTCAGTGAGCTCCTATAATTCACCCCTCCACTTT. It yields the protein CASSPSQPSVSSYNSPLHF. The genes are TRBV28 and TRBJ1-6, with D hard to call. Germline CDR1 reads MDHEN; CDR2 reads SYDVKM. The CDR3 consists of 19 residues. V lost 8 bases to trimming and J lost 0 bases, with 23 bases between them.

In this sample, this clonotype turned up many times. The CDR3 coding sequence is TGTGCCAGCAGGGCCGGGACAGGGGGCCTCGGCAATGAGCAGTTCTTC. It codes for CASRAGTGGLGNEQFF. The chain couples TRBV6-1 to TRBJ2-1; 12 bases line up with TRBD1. CDR3 length: 16 residues. Trimming took 6 bases from V and 6 from J; bases not matched to a gene: 9. Looked up from germline, CDR1 is MNHNS and CDR2 is SASEGT.